A selection of T cell receptor beta chains follows, all from one sample in a study of blood T cell repertoires in COVID-19. Using immunoSEQ multiplex PCR, the repertoire was profiled, and TCRdb retains in-frame clones only, with some absent. The table records about 250,000 clones, just under 85% of them present only once. Specimen: peripheral blood. These receptors all stem from a man between 45 and 60 years old with acute or convalescent COVID-19. Both conserved end residues are trimmed from each CDR3. A D gene is named only where the DNA matches it firmly.

D: .
J: TRBJ1-3
V: TRBV2
CDR3: ASGVSVGQGKGTIY

D: .
J: TRBJ2-1
V: TRBV12-3/TRBV12-4
CDR3: ASSLGSVNEQF

D: TRBD2
J: TRBJ2-1
V: TRBV9
CDR3: ASSVIAGGRNEQF

D: TRBD1
J: TRBJ1-1
V: TRBV5-6
CDR3: ASSLLDRAAEAF

D: .
J: TRBJ1-3
V: TRBV4-1
CDR3: ASSQGALGNTIY

D: TRBD1
J: TRBJ2-3
V: TRBV9
CDR3: ASSTWTGEDTQY

D: TRBD2
J: TRBJ2-4
V: TRBV9
CDR3: ASSVEVAGEVIQY

D: .
J: TRBJ2-4
V: TRBV6-5
CDR3: ASTAPGVGIQY

D: .
J: TRBJ1-2
V: TRBV5-1
CDR3: ASSLGTAYGYT

D: TRBD2
J: TRBJ2-1
V: TRBV10-2
CDR3: ASSESGLAGGDEQF

D: .
J: TRBJ1-1
V: TRBV9
CDR3: ASSAQAAQGLSEAF

D: .
J: TRBJ1-2
V: TRBV3-1/TRBV3-2
CDR3: ASSQGPLERYGYT

D: .
J: TRBJ2-5
V: TRBV11-2
CDR3: ASSLEAGEVEETQY

D: TRBD1
J: TRBJ1-1
V: TRBV19
CDR3: ASSMDRGPSEAF

D: TRBD2
J: TRBJ2-7
V: TRBV27
CDR3: ASSPSSGSSYEQY

D: .
J: TRBJ2-1
V: TRBV15
CDR3: ATSRAAGKAYNEQF

D: .
J: TRBJ1-4
V: TRBV5-6
CDR3: ASSFYRGAEKLF

D: TRBD1
J: TRBJ2-1
V: TRBV7-7
CDR3: ASSLDRGPYNEQF

D: TRBD2
J: TRBJ2-1
V: TRBV11-3
CDR3: ASSQGASSGEQF

D: .
J: TRBJ1-1
V: TRBV28
CDR3: ASSPSRQWVEAF

D: TRBD2
J: TRBJ2-3
V: TRBV5-1
CDR3: ASSPRGLATDTQY

D: TRBD1
J: TRBJ1-2
V: TRBV2
CDR3: ARGQGNGYT

D: .
J: TRBJ1-6
V: TRBV30
CDR3: AWERGIVAGKPLH

D: .
J: TRBJ2-7
V: TRBV5-1
CDR3: ASSLSPDGEPQGEQY

D: TRBD1
J: TRBJ1-5
V: TRBV19
CDR3: ATTKGAYQPQH

D: .
J: TRBJ2-1
V: TRBV4-1
CDR3: ASSLRAGGSYNEQF

D: TRBD2
J: TRBJ2-1
V: TRBV11-3
CDR3: ASRLAGGPFYEQF

D: TRBD1
J: TRBJ2-3
V: TRBV7-2
CDR3: ASSWDRGRVDTQY

D: .
J: TRBJ2-3
V: TRBV18
CDR3: ASSTGLEDTQY

D: TRBD2
J: TRBJ2-5
V: TRBV9
CDR3: ASSPGASGGVETQY

D: .
J: TRBJ1-3
V: TRBV29-1
CDR3: SVEVGARGNTIY

D: .
J: TRBJ2-5
V: TRBV5-5
CDR3: ASSLQGPWETQY

D: TRBD2
J: TRBJ2-1
V: TRBV5-5
CDR3: ASSLPSGSNEQF

D: .
J: TRBJ2-7
V: TRBV10-1
CDR3: ASSDSPSYEQY

D: TRBD2
J: TRBJ2-5
V: TRBV19
CDR3: ASSIDIRAGGLGTQY

D: .
J: TRBJ1-2
V: TRBV7-8
CDR3: ASSLWGLYGYT

D: TRBD2
J: TRBJ2-3
V: TRBV6-1
CDR3: ASSERTSGTDTQY

D: .
J: TRBJ2-7
V: TRBV10-1
CDR3: ASSADSTYEQY

D: .
J: TRBJ1-2
V: TRBV7-2
CDR3: ASSPPPDSGYT

D: TRBD2
J: TRBJ2-1
V: TRBV13
CDR3: ASSLLAGDYNEQF

D: TRBD1
J: TRBJ1-6
V: TRBV7-3
CDR3: ASSLKQGGSPLH

D: .
J: TRBJ1-2
V: TRBV4-1
CDR3: ASSQERQGLGGYT

D: TRBD1
J: TRBJ2-7
V: TRBV25-1
CDR3: ASSLGQGELYEQY

D: TRBD1
J: TRBJ1-1
V: TRBV7-8
CDR3: ASSLRDRGYSEAF

D: TRBD1
J: TRBJ1-1
V: TRBV6-5
CDR3: ASSYSYGTGNTEAF

D: TRBD1
J: TRBJ1-2
V: TRBV27
CDR3: ASSFSGTAFYGYT

D: TRBD2
J: TRBJ2-1
V: TRBV11-3
CDR3: ASGHGTSGTYNEQF

D: TRBD1
J: TRBJ2-7
V: TRBV7-9
CDR3: ASSSLGTDSYEQY

D: TRBD1
J: TRBJ2-7
V: TRBV7-9
CDR3: ASSRGQVPYEQY

D: .
J: TRBJ2-7
V: TRBV27
CDR3: ASSLKVGVHEQY

D: .
J: TRBJ1-5
V: TRBV4-1
CDR3: ASSQDRNNQPQH

D: TRBD1
J: TRBJ1-1
V: TRBV5-4
CDR3: ASSPSRDRPNTEAF

D: .
J: TRBJ2-5
V: TRBV19
CDR3: ASSIVGGSQETQY

D: .
J: TRBJ2-7
V: TRBV5-1
CDR3: ASSLGRTAYEQY